This passage covers 24 T cell receptor beta chains from one sample sequenced in a study of T cell responses to AZD1222 COVID-19 vaccine. Clones were read by immunoSEQ multiplex PCR, and TCRdb kept only the in-frame ones, dropping some. The sample contains about 88,000 clones, approximately 88% of which appear only once. The sample in question was peripheral blood, obtained on day 0 of AZD1222 vaccination. Receptors were obtained from an adult in good health.

The rearrangement links TRBV19 to TRBJ1-2, with D perhaps TRBD1 (5 bases). V was shortened by 4 bases and J by 4 bases, with 13 bases between the two germline ends. The CDR3 has 14 amino acids. Looked up from germline, CDR1 is LNHDA and CDR2 is SQIVND (reference sequence). The CDR3 spells CASSTLDRSYGYTF. For the CDR3, the DNA is TGTGCCAGTAGTACGCTTGACAGAAGCTATGGCTACACCTTC.

This chain links TRBV5-6 with TRBJ2-7; TRBD1 matches at 9 bases. Germline V lookup: CDR1 SGHDT, CDR2 YYEEEE. The CDR3 has 15 residues. J lost 3 bases, V lost 6 bases, and 10 bases had no gene match. This CDR3 is CASTGQGRLVYEQYF. Here the CDR3 DNA reads TGTGCCAGCACCGGACAGGGGCGCTTGGTCTACGAGCAGTACTTC.

The chain couples TRBV6-2 or TRBV6-3 to TRBJ1-2, with D possibly TRBD1 on 6 matching bases. Germline values: CDR1 MNHEY, CDR2 SVGEGT. V lost 4 bases, J lost 0 bases, and 15 bases lay in between. This CDR3 has 16 residues. CDR3 residues: CASSFDPTGSNYGYTF. The CDR3 nucleotides read TGTGCCAGCAGTTTCGACCCGACAGGCTCTAACTATGGCTACACCTTC.

The chain couples TRBV20-1 to TRBJ1-2; D is undetermined. V gave up 6 bases and J gave up 4 bases, with 9 bases separating them. This CDR3 is built from 11 residues. The germline V gene has CDR1 DFQATT and CDR2 SNEGSKA (reference sequence). CDR3 region: CSAPKGYGYTF. In DNA form, the CDR3 reads TGCAGTGCCCCAAAGGGCTATGGCTACACCTTC.

This clone appeared once. V and J are TRBV3-1 (or the pseudogene TRBV3-2) and TRBJ2-6; no firm D call. The CDR3 is made up of 16 amino acids. Germline lookup yields CDR1 LGHDT and CDR2 YNNKEL (reference sequence). With 0 bases removed from V and 0 bases from J, the gap between germline ends came to 6 bases. The CDR3: CASSQESRSGANVLTF. CDR3 nucleotide sequence: TGTGCCAGCAGCCAAGAATCTCGCTCTGGGGCCAACGTCCTGACTTTC.

CDR3 amino acids: CASSVQGYEQYF. CDR3 nucleotides: TGTGCCAGCAGCGTACAGGGGTACGAGCAGTACTTC. This chain joins TRBV2 and TRBJ2-7; TRBD1 aligns across 7 bases. V was pared by 6 bases and J by 4 bases, with 3 bases of the junction left unmatched. CDR1 is SNHLY, CDR2 FYNNEI, per germline. The CDR3 loop spans 12 amino acids.

J is TRBJ1-3 and V is TRBV7-3; 8 positions match TRBD1. Germline-derived CDR1 and CDR2 are SGHTA and FQGTGA. CDR3 length: 15 amino acids. V shed 3 bases, J shed 4 bases, and the junction held 5 bases outside the gene matches. Here the CDR3 DNA reads TGTGCCAGCAGCTTGACAGGGGATAAAGGAAACACCATATATTTT. Translation gives CASSLTGDKGNTIYF.

J is TRBJ1-2 and V is TRBV11-2; D unresolved. V dropped 5 bases and J dropped 6 bases, with 10 bases sitting between them. The CDR3 length is 12 residues. Looked up from germline, CDR1 is SGHAT and CDR2 is FQNNGV. The CDR3 bases are TGTGCCAGCAGCGTCGCTTGGGATGGCTACACCTTC. Translation gives CASSVAWDGYTF.

The rearrangement links TRBV6-5 to TRBJ1-1; the D gene is possibly TRBD1 (5 bases). The CDR3 sequence is 12 residues long. Trimming left V 10 bases short and J 3 bases short, with 12 bases between. The V gene's germline CDR1 is MNHEY and CDR2 SVGAGI. The CDR3 sequence: CATRGWYTEAFF. The CDR3 nucleotides are TGTGCCACCCGGGGGTGGTACACTGAAGCTTTCTTT.

The J gene is TRBJ1-1, the V gene TRBV27; possibly TRBD1 for D (6 bases). Between the trimmed V and J ends, which lost 7 bases and 5 bases, there was a span of 17 bases. Germline V gene lookup returns CDR1 MNHEY and CDR2 SMNVEV (reference sequence). This CDR3 has 14 residues. CDR3 residues: CASILRGGRTEAFF. The CDR3 DNA reads TGTGCCAGCATCCTAAGAGGGGGTAGAACTGAAGCTTTCTTT.

The chain employs TRBV7-2 and TRBJ2-1; the D is unclear. Germline assignment: CDR1 SGHTA and CDR2 FQGNSA. V dropped 6 bases and J dropped 8 bases, with 11 bases sitting between them. The CDR3 is 12 amino acids. Written as DNA, the CDR3 is TGTGCCAGCAGACCCGTAGATCATGAGCAGTTCTTC. Its translation: CASRPVDHEQFF. Full variable domain (missing parts from reference TRBV7-2 and TRBJ2-1): GAGVSQSPSNKVTEKGKDVELRCDPISGHTALYWYRQSLGQGLEFLIYFQGNSAPDKSGLPSDRFSAERTGGSVSTLTIQRTQQEDSAVYLCASRPVDHEQFFGPGTRLTVL.

V gene TRBV27 combines with J gene TRBJ1-5; the D gene is possibly TRBD1 (6 bases). Germline lookup yields CDR1 MNHEY and CDR2 SMNVEV (reference sequence). The V and J ends lost 3 bases and 6 bases respectively, with 12 bases between them. The CDR3 runs to 14 residues. The CDR3 reads CASSLSGEGQPQHF. The CDR3 nucleotides read TGTGCCAGCAGTTTGTCAGGGGAGGGTCAGCCCCAGCATTTT.

The chain uses TRBV15 and TRBJ1-1; D is unclear. Germline V CDR1 and CDR2: LNHNV, YYDKDF (reference sequence). The CDR3 has 15 residues. Trimming pared 0 bases from V and 0 bases from J, leaving 8 bases between. The CDR3 is CATSRDRTLNTEAFF. CDR3 nucleotides: TGTGCCACCAGCAGAGATAGGACTCTGAACACTGAAGCTTTCTTT.

This clone was recorded a few times. The chain uses TRBV27 and TRBJ2-1; 11 bases are a match to TRBD2. Germline V gene lookup returns CDR1 MNHEY and CDR2 SMNVEV (reference sequence). The CDR3 covers 16 residues. V lost 5 bases to trimming and J lost 3 bases; unmatched junction nucleotides: 6. The CDR3 sequence: CASSAHSGGVYNEQFF. The CDR3 coding sequence is TGTGCCAGCAGTGCCCATAGCGGGGGGGTCTACAATGAGCAGTTCTTC.

The CDR3 sequence: CASSLGLVRTEAFF. For the CDR3, the DNA is TGTGCCAGCAGCTTGGGACTCGTAAGGACTGAAGCTTTCTTT. V is TRBV7-2 and J is TRBJ1-1; tentatively, D is TRBD1 (5 bases). Per germline, CDR1 SGHTA and CDR2 FQGNSA. The CDR3 runs to 14 residues. V gave up 3 bases and J gave up 5 bases, with 13 bases separating them.

The J gene is TRBJ2-7, the V gene TRBV14; tentatively, D is TRBD1 (5 bases). This CDR3 region has 14 residues. V lost 0 bases, J lost 1 base, and 7 bases lay in between. The germline V gene has CDR1 SGHDN and CDR2 FVKESK. CDR3 sequence: CASSQETVSYEQYF. CDR3 DNA: TGTGCCAGCAGCCAAGAGACAGTTTCCTACGAGCAGTACTTC.

The chain links TRBV3-1 (or the pseudogene TRBV3-2) to TRBJ1-3; unclear D gene. The CDR3 spans 13 residues. Germline CDR1 and CDR2: LGHDT and YNNKEL (reference sequence). V was clipped by 4 bases and J by 4 bases, with 8 bases between them. The CDR3 nucleotides are TGTGCCAGCAGCCCTTCGGAAGGAAACACCATATATTTT. The encoded protein is CASSPSEGNTIYF.

The chain combines TRBV9 with TRBJ1-2; the D gene is possibly TRBD1 (5 bases). CDR1 and CDR2 from the germline V gene are SGDLS and YYNGEE. V lost 7 bases to trimming and J lost 0 bases, with 10 bases between them. This CDR3 spans 13 amino acids. The CDR3 here is CASSDRTNYGYTF. CDR3 DNA: TGTGCCAGCTCTGACAGAACTAACTATGGCTACACCTTC. Complete variable domain (other parts from reference TRBV9 and TRBJ1-2): DSGVTQTPKHLITATGQRVTLRCSPRSGDLSVYWYQQSLDQGLQFLIQYYNGEERAKGNILERFSAQQFPDLHSELNLSSLELGDSALYFCASSDRTNYGYTFGSGTRLTVV.

CDR3 loop: CSDDSEAFF. The CDR3 DNA sequence: TGCAGCGATGACAGTGAAGCTTTCTTT. The gene calls are TRBV29-1 and TRBJ1-1; D perhaps matches TRBD1 (5 bases). Germline V CDR1 and CDR2: SQVTM, ANQGSEA. The CDR3 runs to 9 residues. The V end lost 7 bases, the J end lost 7 bases, and 7 bases lay between the germline ends.

This chain joins TRBV19 and TRBJ2-7, with D perhaps TRBD2 (6 bases). Trimming removed 4 bases from V and 5 bases from J, with 9 bases in between. CDR1 and CDR2 (germline): LNHDA, SQIVND (reference sequence). This CDR3 comprises 12 residues. The CDR3 loop is CASSTGTHEQYF. The CDR3 DNA reads TGTGCCAGTAGTACCGGGACTCACGAGCAGTACTTC.

V usage is TRBV9 and J usage is TRBJ2-7; possibly TRBD1 for D (6 bases). Trimming removed 3 bases at V and 4 bases at J, with 14 bases between. The CDR3 extends over 14 amino acids. Germline V gene sequence: CDR1 SGDLS, CDR2 YYNGEE. Written as DNA, the CDR3 is TGTGCCAGCAGCGCAGGGGTGACGGAGTACGAGCAGTACTTC. This codes for CASSAGVTEYEQYF.

This clone appeared once. The chain joins TRBV29-1 to TRBJ1-2, with D uncertain. This CDR3 contains 11 residues. The V gene lost 4 bases and the J gene lost 7 bases, with 10 bases spanning the gap. Per the germline V gene, CDR1 is SQVTM and CDR2 is ANQGSEA. CDR3 sequence (DNA): TGCAGCGTTGTCGGGGAGTTTGGCTACACCTTC. The encoded protein is CSVVGEFGYTF. The full variable domain, with the rest looked up from reference TRBV29-1 and TRBJ1-2, is SAVISQKPSRDICQRGTSLTIQCQVDSQVTMMFWYRQQPGQSLTLIATANQGSEATYESGFVIDKFPISRPNLTFSTLTVSNMSPEDSSIYLCSVVGEFGYTFGSGTRLTVV.

The gene calls are TRBV6-5 and TRBJ1-4; no clear D. Germline CDR1 is MNHEY and CDR2 is SVGAGI. The CDR3 is 14 amino acids. The V end was cut by 8 bases, the J end by 7 bases, with 17 bases between. In nucleotides, the CDR3 is TGTGCCAGCCCAGGTCGCCCTTCGGGTGAAAAACTGTTTTTT. Its translation is CASPGRPSGEKLFF.

This clone was detected a few times. The chain recombines TRBV7-9 with TRBJ2-3; D ambiguous. Trimming removed 0 bases from V and 6 bases from J, with 1 base in between. Germline assignment: CDR1 SEHNR and CDR2 FQNEAQ (reference sequence). The CDR3 covers 11 residues. The CDR3 DNA sequence: TGTGCCAGCAGCTTAGCCGATACGCAGTATTTT. This gives the protein CASSLADTQYF.